Shown below are 28 T cell receptor beta chains from a single sample sequenced in a study of response to subunit inactivated influenza vaccine. TCRdb re-called the RT-PCR reads with MiXCR, one entry per CDR3 protein. The sample includes about 520,000 distinct CDR3 sequences, 7.2% of them seen just once. Sample: PBMCs from blood, taken roughly 24 months after vaccination. The receptors stem from a man between 50 and 70 years old who received an inactivated influenza vaccine.

The chain has TRBV20-1 and TRBJ2-7, with a possible D match to TRBD2 (6 bases). Per the germline V gene, CDR1 is DFQATT and CDR2 is SNEGSKA (reference sequence). Trimming pared 6 bases from V and 3 bases from J, leaving 9 bases between. The CDR3 totals 11 residues. Written as DNA, the CDR3 is TGCAGTGCGCTGGGACTCTACGAGCAGTACTTC. Its translation is CSALGLYEQYF.

This clonotype has ten or more counts. The rearrangement joins TRBV20-1 to TRBJ2-7; D possibly uses TRBD1 or TRBD2 (5 bases each). The germline V gene encodes CDR1 DFQATT and CDR2 SNEGSKA (reference sequence). Trimming stripped 5 bases from V and 7 bases from J, with 18 bases between. The CDR3 has 13 residues. The CDR3 sequence: CSAVRAGWGEQYF. As DNA, the CDR3 is TGCAGTGCTGTCCGGGCCGGCTGGGGGGAGCAGTACTTC.

This clonotype was detected a few times. The V and J genes are TRBV4-2 and TRBJ1-6; D is possibly TRBD1 (5 bases). CDR1 LGHNA and CDR2 YNFKEQ come from the germline V gene. The CDR3 spans 15 residues. Trimming removed 6 bases at V and 5 bases at J, with 14 bases between. CDR3 in amino acids: CASSSVQANNSPLHF. The CDR3 region has the DNA TGTGCCAGCAGTAGTGTACAGGCTAATAATTCACCCCTCCACTTT.

The V gene is TRBV20-1, the J gene TRBJ2-3; maybe TRBD2 (6 bases). This CDR3 is built from 13 residues. CDR1 and CDR2 from the germline V gene are DFQATT and SNEGSKA (reference sequence). V was trimmed by 3 bases and J by 1 base, leaving 8 bases between them. CDR3 sequence: CSASGSGTDTQYF. The DNA of the CDR3 is TGCAGTGCTAGCGGGAGCGGCACAGATACGCAGTATTTT.

The V and J genes are TRBV20-1 and TRBJ2-1; weak D call: TRBD1 (6 bases). The length of the CDR3 is 11 residues. The V end lost 3 bases, the J end lost 9 bases, and 9 bases lay between the germline ends. The germline CDR1 and CDR2 sequences are DFQATT and SNEGSKA (reference sequence). The CDR3 spells CSARGAPEQFF. The CDR3 bases are TGCAGTGCTAGGGGGGCCCCTGAGCAGTTCTTC.

This clonotype was counted many times. The chain is built from TRBV30 and TRBJ1-6; tentatively, D is TRBD1 (6 bases). The ends were cut back, 3 bases at V and 7 bases at J, with 13 bases in the middle. CDR3 length: 14 residues. Germline V gene sequence: CDR1 GTSNPN, CDR2 SVGIG (reference sequence). CDR3 residues: CAWSRTADNSPLHF. The CDR3 bases are TGTGCCTGGAGCCGGACAGCCGACAATTCACCCCTCCACTTT. The whole variable domain, filled in from reference TRBV30 and TRBJ1-6, reads SQTIHQWPATLVQPVGSPLSLECTVEGTSNPNLYWYRQAAGRGLQLLFYSVGIGQISSEVPQNLSASRPQDRQFILSSKKLLLSDSGFYLCAWSRTADNSPLHFGNGTRLTVT.

The J gene is TRBJ1-5, the V gene TRBV7-6; D remains unclear. V was clipped by 5 bases and J by 6 bases, with 11 bases between them. From germline, CDR1 is SGHVS and CDR2 FNYEAQ. CDR3 length equals 13 residues. DNA of the CDR3: TGTGCCAGCAGCCTGGACGAGGGTCAGCCCCAGCATTTT. Translating it yields CASSLDEGQPQHF.

In this sample, this clonotype turned up many times. The chain employs TRBV6-5 and TRBJ2-5; D possibly corresponds to TRBD2 (5 bases). The V end lost 0 bases, the J end lost 5 bases, and 13 bases lay between the germline ends. Germline CDR1 and CDR2: MNHEY and SVGAGI. The CDR3 contains 15 residues. CDR3 nucleotide sequence: TGTGCCAGCAGTTACTCGAATCGGGGTTTGGAGACCCAGTACTTC. Protein product: CASSYSNRGLETQYF.

The genes are TRBV6-2 or TRBV6-3 and TRBJ1-1; a possible D gene is TRBD1 (5 bases). Germline V CDR1 and CDR2: MNHEY, SVGEGT. This CDR3 has 12 residues. V was cut by 6 bases and J by 5 bases, with 10 bases left in between. In DNA form, the CDR3 reads TGTGCCAGCAGAAAAGGGGAAACTGAAGCTTTCTTT. Residues: CASRKGETEAFF.

This clonotype was observed many times. The CDR3 DNA follows: TGCAGTGCTACAGGGGACAGCGGAAACATTCAGTACTTC. Residues: CSATGDSGNIQYF. J is TRBJ2-4 and V is TRBV20-1; 7 bases are a match to TRBD1. The germline V gene has CDR1 DFQATT and CDR2 SNEGSKA (reference sequence). Germline trimming cut 4 bases from V and 6 bases from J; bases unmatched to any gene: 6. This CDR3 contains 13 residues.

This clonotype came up a few times. The chain couples TRBV12-3 or TRBV12-4 to TRBJ2-6; 7 bases map to TRBD1. Unmatched junction bases numbered 4, after V lost 6 bases and J lost 2 bases. The CDR3 covers 15 residues. The CDR3 spells CASSPGQPGANVLTF. The DNA of the CDR3 is TGTGCCAGCAGCCCGGGACAGCCTGGGGCCAACGTCCTGACTTTC.

This clonotype was observed a handful of times. This rearrangement joins TRBV9 to TRBJ2-1; D is perhaps TRBD2 (6 bases). Germline CDR1 is SGDLS and CDR2 is YYNGEE. CDR3 size: 15 residues. V shed 0 bases and J shed 8 bases, with 15 bases lying between them. CDR3 in amino acids: CASSVGGGGLDEQFF. In DNA form, the CDR3 reads TGTGCCAGCAGCGTAGGAGGTGGAGGGCTCGATGAGCAGTTCTTC.

This clonotype appeared many times. V and J are TRBV29-1 and TRBJ1-2; D is ambiguous. The germline V and J ends were trimmed by 3 bases and 4 bases, with 6 bases remaining between them. The CDR3 loop spans 11 amino acids. Germline loops: CDR1 SQVTM, CDR2 ANQGSEA. CDR3 nucleotide sequence: TGCAGCGTTGACGGAGCCTATGGCTACACCTTC. As protein: CSVDGAYGYTF.

There are many counts of this clonotype. The chain has TRBV4-2 and TRBJ1-5; TRBD1 aligns across 8 bases. The CDR3 runs to 16 residues. CDR1 and CDR2 from the germline V gene are LGHNA and YNFKEQ. With V trimmed by 1 base and J by 3 bases, 5 bases remained unmatched. CDR3 DNA sequence: TGTGCCAGCAGCCAAGCTCAGGGGGCGAACAATCAGCCCCAGCATTTT. Its translation is CASSQAQGANNQPQHF.

This clonotype has at least ten counts. The gene calls are TRBV20-1 and TRBJ2-7; TRBD2 matches at 11 bases. CDR3 size: 15 residues. The germline V gene encodes CDR1 DFQATT and CDR2 SNEGSKA (reference sequence). The V gene end was trimmed by 1 base and the J gene end by 6 bases; junction bases not matched to a gene: 8. CDR3 in amino acids: CSARGSLAGVGEQYF. CDR3 nucleotide sequence: TGCAGTGCTAGAGGCTCACTAGCGGGAGTGGGCGAGCAGTACTTC.

This clonotype was detected only a few times. The gene calls are TRBV7-2 and TRBJ1-2, with TRBD1 matching 9 bases. CDR1 is SGHTA and CDR2 is FQGNSA in the germline V gene. This CDR3 region has 16 residues. The ends lost 2 bases at V and 4 bases at J; junction bases unmatched: 8. The CDR3 DNA follows: TGTGCCAGCAGCTTACGTGGGACAGGGTCCTCCTATGGCTACACCTTC. Its translation is CASSLRGTGSSYGYTF.

This clonotype was seen many times. The chain uses TRBV5-1 and TRBJ2-7; the D gene could be TRBD1 or TRBD2 (5 bases each). Germline loops: CDR1 SGHRS, CDR2 YFSETQ. V lost 4 bases, J lost 3 bases, and 14 bases lay in between. The CDR3 length is 14 residues. CDR3 DNA sequence: TGCGCCAGCAGCCCTCGGTTGGGGGTCTACGAGCAGTACTTC. It yields the protein CASSPRLGVYEQYF.

Only a few counts were recorded for this clonotype. The chain combines TRBV29-1 with TRBJ2-7; the D is unclear. The CDR3 consists of 12 residues. Germline V CDR1 and CDR2: SQVTM, ANQGSEA. The V end lost 0 bases, the J end lost 3 bases, and 6 bases lay between the germline ends. The CDR3 is CSVEDADYEQYF. The CDR3 DNA is TGCAGCGTTGAAGACGCTGACTACGAGCAGTACTTC.

V gene TRBV12-3 or TRBV12-4 combines with J gene TRBJ2-1, with 10 positions matching TRBD2. Trimming took 10 bases from V and 10 from J; bases not matched to a gene: 10. The CDR3 loop spans 13 amino acids. CDR3 in DNA: TGTGCCATTAGGCTAGCGGGAGTAGAAGAGCAGTTCTTC. It encodes CAIRLAGVEEQFF.

J is TRBJ2-3 and V is TRBV20-1; D not resolved. Trimming removed 5 bases at V and 0 bases at J, with 12 bases between. The CDR3 covers 14 residues. Germline CDR1 and CDR2: DFQATT and SNEGSKA (reference sequence). The CDR3 protein is CSAPRAGSTDTQYF. The CDR3 DNA sequence: TGCAGTGCTCCAAGGGCCGGAAGCACAGATACGCAGTATTTT.

There are a few counts of this clonotype. CDR3 region: CASSLTSGRSYEQYF. The CDR3 bases are TGCGCCAGCAGCTTAACTAGCGGGAGATCATACGAGCAGTACTTC. The chain joins TRBV5-1 to TRBJ2-7, with 11 bases identical to TRBD2. The V segment lost 2 bases and the J segment 4 bases; nucleotides outside the gene matches: 5. CDR1 and CDR2 from the germline V gene are SGHRS and YFSETQ. The CDR3 covers 15 residues.

This clonotype was detected many times. It is unclear where the CDR3 begins or ends on the DNA, so no DNA is shown, and the CDR3 is as TCRdb lists it. This rearrangement joins TRBV7-8 to TRBJ1-3. Ends included, the CDR3 has 19 residues. Germline V CDR1 and CDR2: SGHVS, FQNEAQ. Here the CDR3 reads CASSFLWLGIPSSGNTIYF.

This clonotype was observed a few times. V and J are TRBV9 and TRBJ2-7; 7 bases agree with TRBD1. Germline V gives CDR1 SGDLS, CDR2 YYNGEE. J lost 2 bases, V lost 2 bases, and 4 bases had no gene match. CDR3 length: 14 amino acids. CDR3 amino acids: CASSVSGQTYEQYF. The CDR3 DNA reads as TGTGCCAGCAGCGTTTCGGGACAGACCTACGAGCAGTACTTC.

The genes are TRBV20-1 and TRBJ1-5; D unclear. The CDR3 spans 17 residues. V was shortened by 0 bases and J by 1 base, with 16 bases between the two germline ends. Germline loops: CDR1 DFQATT, CDR2 SNEGSKA (reference sequence). CDR3 loop: CSARDPTRSPSNQPQHF. DNA of the CDR3: TGCAGTGCTAGAGATCCCACTAGGTCACCCAGCAATCAGCCCCAGCATTTT.

The genes are TRBV3-1 and TRBJ1-2, with D possibly matching TRBD1 (6 bases). Germline-derived CDR1 and CDR2 are LGHDT and YNNKEL (reference sequence). V lost 1 base and J 9 bases, leaving 12 bases between the germline ends. The CDR3 covers 13 residues. CDR3 sequence (DNA): TGTGCCAGCAGCCAAGGAAATAGGGGGAGCTACACCTTC. Translating it yields CASSQGNRGSYTF.

This clonotype occurred a few times. Its ends do not fully match the called genes, so a read error is possible. This rearrangement joins TRBV20-1 to TRBJ2-5; 12 positions match TRBD2. The germline CDR1 and CDR2 sequences are DFQATT and SNEGSKA (reference sequence). This CDR3 spans 16 amino acids. The CDR3 loop reads CCARDLLAGGRGTQYF. CDR3 nucleotide sequence: TGCTGTGCTAGAGATCTACTAGCGGGGGGCCGCGGGACCCAGTACTTC.

The chain employs TRBV7-6 and TRBJ1-6; D is uncertain. Germline V gene data show CDR1 as SGHVS and CDR2 as FNYEAQ. CDR3 size: 13 residues. V lost 4 bases to trimming and J lost 4 bases, with 5 bases between them. CDR3 DNA sequence: TGTGCCAGCAGCTCCGGGTATAATTCACCCCTCCACTTT. It specifies CASSSGYNSPLHF. The full variable domain, rest sourced from reference TRBV7-6 and TRBJ1-6, is GAGVSQSPRYKVTKRGQDVALRCDPISGHVSLYWYRQALGQGPEFLTYFNYEAQQDKSGLPNDRFSAERPEGSISTLTIQRTEQRDSAMYRCASSSGYNSPLHFGNGTRLTVT.

In this sample, this clonotype turned up many times. This chain joins TRBV6-2 or TRBV6-3 and TRBJ2-1, with TRBD2 matching over 9 bases. This CDR3 region has 13 residues. The trim removed 8 bases at V and 10 bases at J, leaving 9 bases unmatched. Germline CDR1 MNHEY, CDR2 SVGEGT. Here the CDR3 reads CASVRGGAHEQFF. For the CDR3, the DNA is TGTGCCAGCGTTCGCGGGGGGGCCCACGAGCAGTTCTTC.